Included here is one T cell receptor (beta chain) sequence, with context. The sample comes from a study of identical twins. The CDR3 consists of 12 residues. V was clipped by 3 bases and J by 7 bases, with 9 bases between them. In TCRdb, the 5' RACE reads were re-called with MiXCR into one record per CDR3 protein. This repertoire shows just over 450,000 distinct CDR3 sequences, 12% to 15% found once; its top ten account for about 0.53%. The data were also submitted as part of a second study, on yellow fever vaccine responses in identical twins.

Sequencing used CD4+ T cells sorted from blood. The chain has TRBV12-3 or TRBV12-4 and TRBJ1-1; no definite D call. The sequence was obtained from a woman between 18 and 30 years old in good health. The CDR3 DNA is TGTGCCAGCAGTTTCCGACCGAATGAAGCTTTCTTT. This codes for CASSFRPNEAFF.